The next 31 T cell receptor beta chains were all read from a single sample in a study of OX40 agonist ivuxolimab in advanced cancers. The protocol was immunoSEQ multiplex PCR, while the TCRdb copy is restricted to in-frame clones and leaves out a portion. The top ten clones hold around a third of a sample with 15,000 to 20,000 clones, more than 75% of them seen once. Specimen: CD4+ or CD8+ T cells sorted from blood, collected in a trial of the OX40 agonist ivuxolimab. These receptors all stem from an adult with an advanced solid tumor such as melanoma, head and neck, liver or kidney cancer.

V is TRBV2 and J is TRBJ1-5, with 7 bases aligning to TRBD1. CDR1 is SNHLY, CDR2 FYNNEI, per germline. The CDR3 extends over 13 amino acids. The V and J ends lost 8 bases and 3 bases, in that order; junction bases with no gene match: 4. The CDR3 reads CASGGQTNQPQHF. The CDR3 DNA reads as TGTGCCAGCGGGGGACAGACCAATCAGCCCCAGCATTTT.

The V call is TRBV19, the J call TRBJ1-2, with 7 bases identical to TRBD1. The trim removed 11 bases at V and 8 bases at J, leaving 14 bases unmatched. The CDR3 has 13 amino acids. Germline V gene data show CDR1 as LNHDA and CDR2 as SQIVND (reference sequence). The CDR3 nucleotides read TGTGCCGCAGCGGAAACGGGACAGTCCGGCTACACCTTC. Amino acid sequence: CAAAETGQSGYTF.

This sequence joins TRBV5-5 and TRBJ2-6; D is unresolved. Deletions cut 4 bases from V and 3 bases from J, with 20 bases between. This CDR3 is 18 amino acids long. Per the germline V gene, CDR1 is SGHKS and CDR2 is YYEKEE (reference sequence). The CDR3 DNA reads TGTGCCAGCAGCCCGACCTTCAGTGGCCGAGGTGGGGCCAACGTCCTGACTTTC. Its translation: CASSPTFSGRGGANVLTF.

This clone has just one count. This sequence joins TRBV27 and TRBJ2-1; 8 bases line up with TRBD2. The CDR3 sequence is 14 residues long. Germline V CDR1 and CDR2: MNHEY, SMNVEV (reference sequence). J gave up 8 bases and V 2 bases, and 5 bases lay outside the gene matches. The DNA of the CDR3 is TGTGCCAGCAGTTTAATCGCCGGGAGGGATGAGCAGTTCTTC. It encodes CASSLIAGRDEQFF.

V usage is TRBV28 and J usage is TRBJ1-4, with D possibly matching TRBD1 (5 bases). Trimming took off 5 bases at V and 7 bases at J, with 17 bases between the two ends. Per germline, CDR1 MDHEN and CDR2 SYDVKM. The CDR3 runs to 15 residues. CDR3 nucleotide sequence: TGTGCCAGCAGTCCGAGAGCAGGGTTGGGTGAAAAACTGTTTTTT. Its translation: CASSPRAGLGEKLFF.

This sequence joins TRBV27 and TRBJ2-2; D is unclear. Germline values: CDR1 MNHEY, CDR2 SMNVEV (reference sequence). Trimming took 5 bases from V and 6 from J, leaving 13 bases between them. This CDR3 has 14 residues. CDR3 protein: CASSLLAGAGELFF. The CDR3 bases are TGTGCCAGCAGTCTCCTCGCTGGCGCCGGGGAGCTGTTTTTT.

The V call is TRBV28, the J call TRBJ2-1; TRBD2 matches at 14 bases. V was pared by 3 bases and J by 7 bases, with 8 bases of the junction left unmatched. In germline, CDR1 is MDHEN, CDR2 SYDVKM. CDR3 length: 17 amino acids. The CDR3 reads CASSFGLAGGRENEQFF. The CDR3 nucleotides read TGTGCCAGCAGTTTCGGACTAGCGGGAGGAAGAGAAAATGAGCAGTTCTTC.

The rearrangement joins TRBV7-9 to TRBJ2-7, with D perhaps TRBD1 or TRBD2 (5 bases each). V lost 1 base and J lost 3, with 10 bases in between. The CDR3 runs 14 residues. Germline V gene sequence: CDR1 SEHNR, CDR2 FQNEAQ (reference sequence). In nucleotides, the CDR3 is TGTGCCAGCAGCTTAGTGGGACCGAACTACGAGCAGTACTTC. Its protein is CASSLVGPNYEQYF.

A single count supports this clone. The V and J genes are TRBV6-5 and TRBJ2-7, with D perhaps TRBD1 (5 bases). CDR1 and CDR2 (germline): MNHEY, SVGAGI. CDR3 length equals 14 residues. V was pared by 9 bases and J by 6 bases, with 21 bases between. CDR3 region: CASPLGQISSEQYF. The CDR3 nucleotides read TGTGCCAGTCCCCTGGGGCAGATTTCGTCCGAGCAGTACTTC.

The DNA of the CDR3 is TGTGCCAGCAGCTTAACCGGCCGAGGGCTAGATAGCAATCAGCCCCAGCATTTT. This codes for CASSLTGRGLDSNQPQHF. The chain combines TRBV7-8 with TRBJ1-5; D remains unclear. The length of the CDR3 is 18 residues. V was shortened by 2 bases and J by 0 bases, with 17 bases between the two germline ends. CDR1 is SGHVS, CDR2 FQNEAQ, per germline.

The chain couples TRBV27 to TRBJ2-3, with 7 bases lining up with TRBD2. Unmatched junction bases numbered 7, after V lost 5 bases and J lost 2 bases. The CDR3 contains 15 residues. From germline, CDR1 is MNHEY and CDR2 SMNVEV (reference sequence). The CDR3 is CASSLGLADTDTQYF. The CDR3 nucleotides are TGTGCCAGCAGTCTAGGGCTAGCGGACACAGATACGCAGTATTTT.

The CDR3 bases are TGTGCCAGCAGTGAAAGGCAGGGAAGAGATTATGGCTACACCTTC. It yields the protein CASSERQGRDYGYTF. V and J are TRBV2 and TRBJ1-2, with D tentatively TRBD1 (5 bases). CDR3 size: 15 residues. CDR1 and CDR2 from the germline V gene are SNHLY and FYNNEI. The V gene lost 2 bases and the J gene lost 5 bases, with 15 bases spanning the gap. Together with reference TRBV2 and TRBJ1-2, the CDR3 gives the full variable domain: EPEVTQTPSHQVTQMGQEVILRCVPISNHLYFYWYRQILGQKVEFLVSFYNNEISEKSEIFDDQFSVERPDGSNFTLKIRSTKLEDSAMYFCASSERQGRDYGYTFGSGTRLTVV.

The rearrangement uses TRBV28 and TRBJ2-7, with 7 nucleotides matching TRBD1. V was pared by 5 bases and J by 5 bases, with 18 bases of the junction left unmatched. This CDR3 is built from 17 residues. The germline V gene has CDR1 MDHEN and CDR2 SYDVKM. CDR3 DNA sequence: TGTGCCAGCAGTCCTCACGATTTCGATGGACAGGACCACGAGCAGTACTTC. This codes for CASSPHDFDGQDHEQYF.

CDR3 residues: CASSHKGRTEAFF. CDR3 nucleotide sequence: TGTGCCAGCAGCCACAAAGGGAGGACAGAAGCTTTCTTT. This chain joins TRBV4-2 and TRBJ1-1, with D possibly matching TRBD1 (5 bases). Between the trimmed V and J ends, which lost 3 bases and 8 bases, there was a span of 13 bases. CDR3 length equals 13 residues. The V gene's germline CDR1 is LGHNA and CDR2 YNFKEQ.

The chain has TRBV19 and TRBJ1-5; D remains unclear. CDR3 length: 15 amino acids. Trimming removed 3 bases from V and 7 bases from J, with 16 bases in between. CDR1 LNHDA and CDR2 SQIVND come from the germline V gene (reference sequence). The CDR3 nucleotides are TGTGCCAGTAGTATCGTTCCCCAGTTCAACCAGCCCCAGCATTTT. It translates to CASSIVPQFNQPQHF.

The gene calls are TRBV19 and TRBJ2-7; the match to TRBD1 covers 8 bases. CDR3 length equals 14 residues. Trimming at V came to 1 base and at J to 5 bases, leaving 4 bases not matched to a gene. Germline CDR1 and CDR2: LNHDA and SQIVND (reference sequence). The CDR3 loop is CASSIGQGWDEQYF. In DNA form, the CDR3 reads TGTGCCAGTAGTATAGGACAGGGGTGGGACGAGCAGTACTTC. The full variable domain, in which reference TRBV19 and TRBJ2-7 provide the parts outside the CDR3, is DGGITQSPKYLFRKEGQNVTLSCEQNLNHDAMYWYRQDPGQGLRLIYYSQIVNDFQKGDIAEGYSVSREKKESFPLTVTSAQKNPTAFYLCASSIGQGWDEQYFGPGTRLTVT.

In this sample, this clone is medium-sized. The J gene is TRBJ1-2, the V gene TRBV29-1; D is unresolved. CDR1 and CDR2 (germline): SQVTM, ANQGSEA. This CDR3 spans 13 amino acids. Between the trimmed V and J ends, which lost 3 bases and 4 bases, there was a span of 12 bases. The CDR3 loop reads CSVDLQESYGYTF. Here the CDR3 DNA reads TGCAGCGTTGATCTGCAGGAGAGCTATGGCTACACCTTC.

By share of the sample, this clone is medium-sized (0.01 to 0.1%). The rearrangement links TRBV15 to TRBJ1-5; no definite D call. Germline lookup yields CDR1 LNHNV and CDR2 YYDKDF (reference sequence). The CDR3 sequence is 15 residues long. Between the trimmed V and J ends, which lost 3 bases and 3 bases, there was a span of 12 bases. The DNA of the CDR3 is TGTGCCACCAGCAGCCGAGGGAGTCCCAATCAGCCCCAGCATTTT. Encoded protein: CATSSRGSPNQPQHF.

This clone has only one observation. V gene TRBV5-1 combines with J gene TRBJ2-7; 11 bases line up with TRBD2. The CDR3 consists of 16 residues. Trimming at V came to 2 bases and at J to 0 bases, leaving 4 bases not matched to a gene. Germline V gives CDR1 SGHRS, CDR2 YFSETQ. The CDR3 is CASSFASGRSSYEQYF. The CDR3 DNA is TGCGCCAGCAGCTTTGCTAGCGGGAGGAGCTCCTACGAGCAGTACTTC.

As for this clone: Its ends do not fully match the called genes, so a read error is possible. The chain carries TRBV11-2 and TRBJ2-5; weak D call: TRBD1 (6 bases). Germline-derived CDR1 and CDR2 are SGHAT and FQNNGV. The CDR3 runs 12 residues. CDR3 sequence reads: CASSWGGDTQHF. CDR3 bases: TGTGCCAGCAGCTGGGGTGGGGACACCCAGCACTTC.

The chain uses TRBV5-5 and TRBJ2-7; D remains unclear. Germline loops: CDR1 SGHKS, CDR2 YYEKEE (reference sequence). V gave up 0 bases and J gave up 2 bases, with 9 bases separating them. The CDR3 spans 14 residues. CDR3 amino acids: CASSLAAQTYEQYF. The CDR3 bases are TGTGCCAGCAGCTTGGCTGCGCAGACCTACGAGCAGTACTTC.

The chain carries TRBV21-1 and TRBJ1-2; the table's TRBD1 call for D was not verified on the DNA. TRBV21-1 is given as a pseudogene. The CDR3 contains 12 residues. CDR3 protein: CASKTGNYGYTF. In DNA form, the CDR3 reads TGTGCCAGCAAGACAGGGAATTATGGCTACACCTTC.

This chain uses TRBV2 with TRBJ2-3, with 14 positions matching TRBD2. The CDR3 sequence is 17 residues long. The V and J ends lost 3 bases and 4 bases, in that order; junction bases with no gene match: 6. Germline V gene sequence: CDR1 SNHLY, CDR2 FYNNEI. The CDR3 DNA reads TGTGCCAGCAGTGAGTCGACTAGCGGGAGGGAGGCAGATACGCAGTATTTT. Translation: CASSESTSGREADTQYF.

This chain uses TRBV4-1 with TRBJ1-5, with a tentative D call TRBD1 (5 bases). The V gene lost 0 bases and the J gene lost 1 base, with 13 bases spanning the gap. This CDR3 is 17 amino acids long. Germline values: CDR1 MGHRA, CDR2 YSYEKL. CDR3 coding DNA: TGCGCCAGCAGCCAAGACTTTGGACAACTAAGCAATCAGCCCCAGCATTTT. It encodes CASSQDFGQLSNQPQHF.

The CDR3 DNA reads TGTGCCAGCAGCTTAGCGTCCCTAGAGAACACCGGGGAGCTGTTTTTT. Encoded protein: CASSLASLENTGELFF. V usage is TRBV7-7 and J usage is TRBJ2-2; D remains unclear. The CDR3 runs to 16 residues. The germline V and J ends were trimmed by 0 bases and 1 base, with 9 bases remaining between them. Germline V lookup: CDR1 SSHAT, CDR2 FNYEAQ (reference sequence).

The chain is built from TRBV5-1 and TRBJ2-5; D not resolved. The V and J ends lost 4 bases and 2 bases respectively, with 12 bases between them. CDR1 is SGHRS, CDR2 YFSETQ, per germline. The CDR3 is 14 residues long. CDR3 sequence reads: CASSPPVGQETQYF. The CDR3 DNA is TGCGCCAGCAGCCCCCCTGTAGGTCAAGAGACCCAGTACTTC.

The chain couples TRBV7-8 to TRBJ2-5; perhaps TRBD2 as D (5 bases). The CDR3 contains 15 residues. V dropped 1 base and J dropped 6 bases, with 15 bases sitting between them. Per germline, CDR1 SGHVS and CDR2 FQNEAQ. In DNA form, the CDR3 reads TGTGCCAGCAGCTTAGAGGCGGGTGGTGTGAAGACCCAGTACTTC. Residues: CASSLEAGGVKTQYF.

J is TRBJ2-3 and V is TRBV7-2; 9 nucleotides line up with TRBD2. Losses at the gene ends were 4 bases for V and 5 bases for J; bases not matched to a gene: 10. This CDR3 comprises 16 residues. CDR1 is SGHTA and CDR2 is FQGNSA in the germline V gene. For the CDR3, the DNA is TGTGCCAGCAGCTCTGTGGTAGCGGGAGAGATAGATACGCAGTATTTT. Its translation is CASSSVVAGEIDTQYF.

J is TRBJ1-5 and V is TRBV19; 7 bases agree with TRBD1. The CDR3 extends over 14 amino acids. Trimming at V came to 6 bases and at J to 3 bases, leaving 5 bases not matched to a gene. CDR1 and CDR2 from the germline V gene are LNHDA and SQIVND (reference sequence). CDR3 residues: CASREQGHNQPQHF. CDR3 DNA sequence: TGTGCCAGTAGGGAACAGGGGCACAATCAGCCCCAGCATTTT.

V usage is TRBV19 and J usage is TRBJ2-7; no definite D call. With 4 bases removed from V and 5 bases from J, the gap between germline ends came to 0 bases. The CDR3 sequence is 9 residues long. Germline lookup yields CDR1 LNHDA and CDR2 SQIVND (reference sequence). CDR3 residues: CASSNEQYF. In DNA, the CDR3 is TGTGCCAGTAGTAACGAGCAGTACTTC.

V gene TRBV2 combines with J gene TRBJ2-3; D unresolved. The CDR3 extends over 12 amino acids. CDR1 is SNHLY and CDR2 is FYNNEI in the germline V gene. V was cut by 6 bases and J by 3 bases, with 7 bases left in between. The CDR3 DNA is TGTGCCAGCAGCCGACTGACAGATACGCAGTATTTT. Translating it yields CASSRLTDTQYF.